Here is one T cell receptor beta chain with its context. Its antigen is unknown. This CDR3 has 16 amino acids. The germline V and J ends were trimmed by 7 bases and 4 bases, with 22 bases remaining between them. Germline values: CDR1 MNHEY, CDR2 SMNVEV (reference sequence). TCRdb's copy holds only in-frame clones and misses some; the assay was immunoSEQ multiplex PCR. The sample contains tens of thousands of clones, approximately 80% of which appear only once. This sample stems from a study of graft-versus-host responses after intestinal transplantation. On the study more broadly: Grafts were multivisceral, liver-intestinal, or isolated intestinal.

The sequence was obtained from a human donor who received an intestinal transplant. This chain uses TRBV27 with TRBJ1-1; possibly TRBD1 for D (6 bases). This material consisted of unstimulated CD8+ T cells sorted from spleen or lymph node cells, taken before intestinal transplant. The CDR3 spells CASTFLGGDGSTEAFF. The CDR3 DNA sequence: TGTGCCAGCACATTTCTAGGGGGGGACGGGTCCACTGAAGCTTTCTTT.